One and the same sample provided the 23 T cell receptor beta chains below, sequenced in a study of T cells in Graves' hyperthyroidism and ophthalmopathy. Using RNA transcripts as the source, TCR beta CDR3 regions were amplified. Using the HTBI primer set, a first-round RT-PCR was run on the TCR CDR3. One entry per CDR3 protein, called by TCRdb with MiXCR from the multiplex PCR reads. Counted here are approximately 610,000 distinct CDR3 sequences, roughly 14% occurring once; the ten biggest clones make up 4% to 5.5%. Sequences were obtained from blood. The receptors originated from a woman aged 40 to 50 with Graves' ophthalmopathy.

This clonotype was seen ten or more times. The chain carries TRBV19 and TRBJ1-1, with 11 bases fitting TRBD1. The CDR3 sequence is 15 residues long. V was clipped by 5 bases and J by 10 bases; unmatched bases: 12. Per the germline V gene, CDR1 is LNHDA and CDR2 is SQIVND (reference sequence). The CDR3 region is CASSLLPLDRGRAFF. The CDR3 region has the DNA TGTGCCAGTAGTCTCCTTCCCCTGGACAGGGGGCGAGCTTTCTTT.

Comment on this clonotype: A much larger clone lies a single base off, so this may be a read error. The rearrangement uses TRBV30 and TRBJ1-2, with D tentatively TRBD1 (6 bases). The CDR3 length is 13 residues. V lost 1 base, J lost 8 bases, and 14 bases lay in between. Per the germline V gene, CDR1 is GTSNPN and CDR2 is SVGIG (reference sequence). As DNA, the CDR3 is TGTGCCTGGAGTGCCCGACAGGCGGGGGGCTACACCTTC. Translation: CAWSARQAGGYTF.

This clonotype was seen a handful of times. The V call is TRBV4-1, the J call TRBJ1-6; TRBD1 might be the D (5 bases). V gave up 1 base and J gave up 9 bases, with 10 bases separating them. Germline V CDR1 and CDR2: MGHRA, YSYEKL. The CDR3 spans 14 residues. CDR3 loop: CASSQGGSASPLHF. The DNA of the CDR3 is TGCGCCAGCAGCCAAGGGGGGAGTGCTTCACCCCTCCACTTT.

This clonotype was detected many times. V is TRBV7-8 and J is TRBJ2-6, with D uncertain. The CDR3 is made up of 17 amino acids. Germline CDR1 is SGHVS and CDR2 is FQNEAQ. Trimming stripped 5 bases from V and 2 bases from J, with 16 bases between. This CDR3 reads CASSPPNLGPGANVLTF. CDR3 nucleotides: TGTGCCAGCAGCCCGCCAAACCTAGGTCCTGGGGCCAACGTCCTGACTTTC.

The chain carries TRBV3-1 and TRBJ1-1; D possibly corresponds to TRBD1 (5 bases). V was trimmed by 1 base and J by 10 bases, leaving 10 bases between them. Germline-derived CDR1 and CDR2 are LGHDT and YNNKEL (reference sequence). The CDR3 is made up of 12 amino acids. In nucleotides, the CDR3 is TGTGCCAGCAGCCAAGCAGGGAGAGGAGCTTTCTTT. Its protein is CASSQAGRGAFF.

The J gene is TRBJ2-4, the V gene TRBV29-1; no definite D call. The V and J ends lost 4 bases and 0 bases respectively, with 10 bases between them. The germline CDR1 and CDR2 sequences are SQVTM and ANQGSEA. CDR3 length: 14 residues. DNA of the CDR3: TGCAGCGTTGCTCACTCCTTAGCCAAAAACATTCAGTACTTC. Encoded protein: CSVAHSLAKNIQYF.

In its sample, this clonotype was seen many times. The CDR3 protein is CASSYSTWGGGETQYF. In DNA form, the CDR3 reads TGTGCCAGCAGTTACTCCACGTGGGGGGGAGGAGAGACCCAGTACTTC. The chain joins TRBV6-5 to TRBJ2-5; the match to TRBD2 covers 7 bases. In germline, CDR1 is MNHEY, CDR2 SVGAGI. V lost 0 bases to trimming and J lost 4 bases; unmatched junction nucleotides: 8. This CDR3 is built from 16 residues.

This clonotype has ten or more counts. CDR3 coding DNA: TGTGCCAGCAAAGGGGCAGGGGTATCTCAGACCCAGTACTTC. Its protein product is CASKGAGVSQTQYF. V gene TRBV27 combines with J gene TRBJ2-5; TRBD1 is a possible D gene (6 bases). The germline V gene encodes CDR1 MNHEY and CDR2 SMNVEV (reference sequence). Trimming took off 7 bases at V and 6 bases at J, with 18 bases between the two ends. The CDR3 contains 14 residues.

This clonotype occurred many times. CDR3 sequence: CSARDRGVTVMTYGYTF. CDR3 in DNA: TGCAGTGCTAGAGATAGGGGGGTCACAGTCATGACCTATGGCTACACCTTC. The V and J genes are TRBV20-1 and TRBJ1-2, with D possibly TRBD1 on 6 matching bases. Germline V gene lookup returns CDR1 DFQATT and CDR2 SNEGSKA (reference sequence). The CDR3 extends over 17 amino acids. Trimming took 0 bases from V and 4 from J, leaving 21 bases between them.

In this sample, this clonotype turned up once. This chain joins TRBV29-1 and TRBJ1-2; TRBD1 matches at 7 bases. After removal of 7 bases from V and 6 bases from J, the junction contained 11 bases not matched to a gene. CDR3 length: 13 residues. The V gene's germline CDR1 is SQVTM and CDR2 ANQGSEA. In nucleotides, the CDR3 is TGCAGCGCACTCTGGACAGGTTTGCATGGCTACACCTTC. It yields the protein CSALWTGLHGYTF.

This clonotype was counted a few times. This chain connects TRBV29-1 to TRBJ2-2; D possibly corresponds to TRBD2 (6 bases). Between the trimmed V and J ends, which lost 7 bases and 5 bases, there was a span of 11 bases. This CDR3 is built from 12 residues. Germline V gene data show CDR1 as SQVTM and CDR2 as ANQGSEA. Written as DNA, the CDR3 is TGCAGCGCCACCGGGGGTACCGGGGAGCTGTTTTTT. Residues: CSATGGTGELFF.

This clonotype was found a few times. The chain links TRBV20-1 to TRBJ1-5, with no clear D. Trimming left V 5 bases short and J 1 base short, with 9 bases between. Germline loops: CDR1 DFQATT, CDR2 SNEGSKA (reference sequence). This CDR3 contains 13 residues. The CDR3 reads CSAQSRSNQPQHF. The CDR3 nucleotides are TGCAGTGCTCAGTCCCGAAGCAATCAGCCCCAGCATTTT.

At least ten counts were recorded for this clonotype. The chain employs TRBV2 and TRBJ2-5, with a possible D match to TRBD2 (6 bases). Germline values: CDR1 SNHLY, CDR2 FYNNEI. This CDR3 comprises 13 residues. Between the trimmed V and J ends, which lost 8 bases and 5 bases, there was a span of 15 bases. The chain's CDR3 is CASQGTGGETQYF. CDR3 coding DNA: TGTGCCAGCCAGGGCACCGGAGGGGAGACCCAGTACTTC. Variable domain in full (rest from reference TRBV2 and TRBJ2-5): EPEVTQTPSHQVTQMGQEVILRCVPISNHLYFYWYRQILGQKVEFLVSFYNNEISEKSEIFDDQFSVERPDGSNFTLKIRSTKLEDSAMYFCASQGTGGETQYFGPGTRLLVL.

This clonotype occurred a few times. This chain joins TRBV5-1 and TRBJ2-7; 7 bases are a match to TRBD2. Germline CDR1 is SGHRS and CDR2 is YFSETQ. CDR3 length: 16 residues. V shed 4 bases, J shed 3 bases, and the junction held 13 bases outside the gene matches. CDR3 amino acids: CASSISSGTLFYEQYF. CDR3 nucleotides: TGCGCCAGCAGCATCTCGAGCGGGACTCTATTCTACGAGCAGTACTTC.

The chain joins TRBV7-9 to TRBJ2-5, with 11 bases identical to TRBD2. The germline V gene has CDR1 SEHNR and CDR2 FQNEAQ (reference sequence). The CDR3 has 15 amino acids. Germline trimming cut 3 bases from V and 4 bases from J; bases unmatched to any gene: 4. For the CDR3, the DNA is TGTGCCAGCAGCTTTCCGACTAGCGGGGCAGAGACCCAGTACTTC. Translation: CASSFPTSGAETQYF.

This clonotype was detected ten times or more. V gene TRBV19 combines with J gene TRBJ2-2; maybe TRBD2 (6 bases). Germline CDR1 and CDR2: LNHDA and SQIVND (reference sequence). The V end lost 5 bases, the J end lost 5 bases, and 12 bases lay between the germline ends. This CDR3 has 14 amino acids. The chain's CDR3 is CASSSRGGTGELFF. CDR3 nucleotides: TGTGCCAGTAGTTCCCGAGGAGGGACCGGGGAGCTGTTTTTT.

This clonotype has at least ten counts. An end of the junction differs from the germline gene, which may be a read error. This chain joins TRBV12-3 or TRBV12-4 and TRBJ2-5; 8 bases are a match to TRBD1. The CDR3 runs to 14 residues. This chain's CDR3 is CASSPGTGRETQCF. For the CDR3, the DNA is TGTGCCAGCAGTCCAGGGACAGGTCGAGAGACCCAGTGCTTC.

In its sample, this clonotype was seen many times. V and J are TRBV20-1 and TRBJ2-7, with D possibly TRBD2 on 5 matching bases. Looked up from germline, CDR1 is DFQATT and CDR2 is SNEGSKA (reference sequence). The CDR3 contains 13 residues. The V end lost 2 bases, the J end lost 4 bases, and 12 bases lay between the germline ends. The DNA for the CDR3 is TGCAGTGCTAGACCCACGACGGGATACGAGCAGTACTTC. Translated, it gives CSARPTTGYEQYF.

This chain joins TRBV6-1 and TRBJ1-1; D not certain. CDR1 is MNHNS, CDR2 SASEGT, per germline. Deletions cut 6 bases from V and 5 bases from J, with 16 bases between. This CDR3 has 14 residues. The DNA for the CDR3 is TGTGCCAGCAGCCCCTCACCCGGTAGAACTGAAGCTTTCTTT. This gives the protein CASSPSPGRTEAFF.

This clonotype has ten or more counts. The V gene is TRBV29-1, the J gene TRBJ1-2; the D is unclear. CDR3 size: 12 residues. With 3 bases removed from V and 7 bases from J, the gap between germline ends came to 12 bases. CDR1 is SQVTM, CDR2 ANQGSEA, per germline. CDR3 sequence (DNA): TGCAGCGTTGATGATAGCGGCGGTGGCTACACCTTC. This translates into CSVDDSGGGYTF.

In this sample, this clonotype turned up many times. The chain carries TRBV7-2 and TRBJ1-2; 8 nucleotides align to TRBD1. Germline V gene lookup returns CDR1 SGHTA and CDR2 FQGNSA. The length of the CDR3 is 15 residues. After removal of 5 bases from V and 4 bases from J, the junction contained 9 bases not matched to a gene. The CDR3 DNA reads TGTGCCAGCAGCCCGTGGACAGGGATGTCCTATGGCTACACCTTC. It specifies CASSPWTGMSYGYTF.

The rearrangement uses TRBV29-1 and TRBJ1-2, with D uncertain. This CDR3 has 9 residues. The V gene lost 6 bases and the J gene lost 8 bases, with 7 bases spanning the gap. Germline assignment: CDR1 SQVTM and CDR2 ANQGSEA. The CDR3 sequence is CSVNQGYTF. DNA of the CDR3: TGCAGCGTAAACCAAGGCTACACCTTC.

Many counts were recorded for this clonotype. This sequence joins TRBV28 and TRBJ2-2; D could derive from TRBD1 or TRBD2 (5 bases each). Trimming left V 6 bases short and J 3 bases short, with 14 bases between. Germline CDR1 MDHEN, CDR2 SYDVKM. CDR3 length: 15 amino acids. In nucleotides, the CDR3 is TGTGCCAGCAGACCAGGGAGTCGAGACACCGGGGAGCTGTTTTTT. Amino acid sequence: CASRPGSRDTGELFF.